The T cell receptor beta chain under discussion was sequenced for a study of blood T cells in healthy people across ages. Study findings and constraints: Fewer expanded clones and more diversity marked long-lived versus aged donors. TCR beta diversity per million T cells fell roughly linearly with age.

Regarding this clonotype: Antigen: not known.

Per the germline V gene, CDR1 is SGDLS and CDR2 is YYNGEE. CDR3 length equals 15 residues. The V gene lost 3 bases and the J gene lost 7 bases, with 17 bases spanning the gap. Total RNA was isolated from each sample in quantities of at least 5.5 micrograms. Through a sample-barcoded 5' primer and a J-beta primer mix, a second PCR was run for roughly 7 to 11 cycles. TCRdb reprocessed the 5' RACE reads with MiXCR, giving one entry per CDR3 protein. This table holds hundreds of thousands of distinct CDR3 sequences, about 53% found once. This clonotype was obtained from a man aged 80 or over in good health. Sequenced material: blood. This chain joins TRBV9 and TRBJ2-1, with a tentative D call TRBD2 (5 bases). This chain's CDR3 is CASSALAWSDNEQFF. The CDR3 DNA sequence: TGTGCCAGCAGCGCCCTAGCCTGGAGCGATAATGAGCAGTTCTTC.